The T cell receptor beta chain under discussion was sequenced for a study of OX40 agonist ivuxolimab in advanced cancers. General study points: Clonal expansion among partial responders at 0.1-3.0 mg/kg ranked near the lowest.

This CDR3 has 15 amino acids. V was cut by 6 bases and J by 2 bases, with 14 bases left in between. Germline CDR1 and CDR2: MNHEY and SMNVEV (reference sequence). Regarding this clone: The antigen is not known.

Sequenced by immunoSEQ multiplex PCR; TCRdb stores in-frame clones only, minus some. This repertoire shows 63,000 or so clones, about 82% found once; its top ten account for 0.9% to 1.2%. Samples were taken at baseline and on day 1 of cycles 4 and 7. V usage is TRBV27 and J usage is TRBJ1-5; D not resolved. The sample in question was CD4+ or CD8+ T cells sorted from blood, obtained in a trial of the OX40 agonist ivuxolimab. This TCR was recovered from an adult with an advanced solid tumor such as melanoma, head and neck, liver or kidney cancer. In DNA form, the CDR3 reads TGTGCCAGCAGAGGGATGGGTCGTGGCAATCAGCCCCAGCATTTT. It codes for CASRGMGRGNQPQHF.